This TCR beta chain is from a study of Ad26.COV2.S vaccination and SARS-CoV-2 variants. Treatment indicated: approximately 18 received Ad26.COV2.S at low or high dose, single or two shots; roughly 5 received placebo; per-sample allocation not given. Material that was analyzed had been drawn on day 63 after the first vaccine or placebo injection. Sequenced by immunoSEQ multiplex PCR; TCRdb stores in-frame clones only, minus some. The sample lists roughly 350,000 clones, about 87% seen once, with approximately 5.9% in the top ten. This clone was detected only a few times. Specimen: peripheral blood, collected in a trial of Ad26.COV2.S vaccine versus placebo. The TCR comes from a person aged 18-65 years who received the Ad26.COV2.S COVID-19 vaccine or a placebo.

CDR3 amino acids: CASSYTGNYGYTF. Written as DNA, the CDR3 is TGTGCCAGCAGTTACACAGGGAACTATGGCTACACCTTC. V gene TRBV6-2 or TRBV6-3 combines with J gene TRBJ1-2, with TRBD1 as a possible D gene (6 bases). V lost 2 bases to trimming and J lost 2 bases, with 6 bases between them. Looked up from germline, CDR1 is MNHEY and CDR2 is SVGEGT. This CDR3 comprises 13 residues.